This entry features one TCR beta chain sequence. The sample is drawn from a study of blood T cell repertoires in COVID-19. Participant-reported clinical history was the basis for cohort assignment. CDR1 and CDR2 (germline): LGHDT, YNNKEL (reference sequence). The CDR3 spans 15 residues. The germline V and J ends were trimmed by 1 base and 1 base, with 10 bases remaining between them. How the authors handled the data: Scientists estimated how many nucleated cells there were by amplifying reference gene primers. Clones were sequenced by immunoSEQ multiplex PCR, and TCRdb holds only the in-frame ones, with some missing. V and J calls and clone size are those listed in that table; D and trimming were worked out from the DNA. The profile shows 380,000 or so clones, about 87% of them singletons.

Sequencing was performed on PBMCs or T cells enriched from blood (not recorded which). The receptor was derived from a man younger than 40 who had recovered from COVID-19. The chain is built from TRBV3-1 (or the pseudogene TRBV3-2) and TRBJ1-1; D not resolved. The CDR3 DNA reads TGTGCCAGCAGCCAAGGGACTTTGGGGAACACTGAAGCTTTCTTT. This codes for CASSQGTLGNTEAFF.